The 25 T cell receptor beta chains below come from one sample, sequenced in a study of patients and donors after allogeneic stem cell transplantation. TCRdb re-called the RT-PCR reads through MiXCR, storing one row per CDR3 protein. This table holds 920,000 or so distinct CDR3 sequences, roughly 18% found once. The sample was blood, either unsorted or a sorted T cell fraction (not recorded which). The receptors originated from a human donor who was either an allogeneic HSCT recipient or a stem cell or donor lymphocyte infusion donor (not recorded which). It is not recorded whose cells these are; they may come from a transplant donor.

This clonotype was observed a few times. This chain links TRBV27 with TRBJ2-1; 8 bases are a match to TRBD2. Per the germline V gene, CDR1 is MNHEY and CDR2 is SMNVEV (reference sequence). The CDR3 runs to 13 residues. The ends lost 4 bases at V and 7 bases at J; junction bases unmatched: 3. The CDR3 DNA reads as TGTGCCAGCAGTTGGGGCGGGAGGAATGAGCAGTTCTTC. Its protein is CASSWGGRNEQFF.

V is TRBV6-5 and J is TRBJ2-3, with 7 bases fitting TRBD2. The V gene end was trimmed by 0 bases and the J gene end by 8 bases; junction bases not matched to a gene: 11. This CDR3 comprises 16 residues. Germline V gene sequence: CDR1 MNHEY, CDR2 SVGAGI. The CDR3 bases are TGTGCCAGCAGTTACTCAGGCAGCGGGAACAAGGGTACGCAGTATTTT. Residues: CASSYSGSGNKGTQYF.

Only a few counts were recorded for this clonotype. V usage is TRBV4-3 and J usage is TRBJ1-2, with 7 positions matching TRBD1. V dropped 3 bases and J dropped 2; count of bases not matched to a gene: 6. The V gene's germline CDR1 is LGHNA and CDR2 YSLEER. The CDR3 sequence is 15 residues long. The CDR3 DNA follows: TGCGCCAGCAGCCAGTACAGGGGCTCGAACTATGGCTACACCTTC. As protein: CASSQYRGSNYGYTF.

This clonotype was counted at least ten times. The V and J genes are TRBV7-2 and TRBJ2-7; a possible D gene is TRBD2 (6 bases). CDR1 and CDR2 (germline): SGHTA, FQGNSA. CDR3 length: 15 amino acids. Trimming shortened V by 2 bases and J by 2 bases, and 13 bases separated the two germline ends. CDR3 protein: CASSLTAGRTYEQYF. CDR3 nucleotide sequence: TGTGCCAGCAGCTTAACAGCAGGGAGGACCTACGAGCAGTACTTC.

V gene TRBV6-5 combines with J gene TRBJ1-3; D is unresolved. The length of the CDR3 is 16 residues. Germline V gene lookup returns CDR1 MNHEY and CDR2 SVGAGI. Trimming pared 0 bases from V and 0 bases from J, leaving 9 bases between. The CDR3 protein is CASSYSGQLSGNTIYF. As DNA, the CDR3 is TGTGCCAGCAGTTACTCTGGGCAGCTCTCTGGAAACACCATATATTTT.

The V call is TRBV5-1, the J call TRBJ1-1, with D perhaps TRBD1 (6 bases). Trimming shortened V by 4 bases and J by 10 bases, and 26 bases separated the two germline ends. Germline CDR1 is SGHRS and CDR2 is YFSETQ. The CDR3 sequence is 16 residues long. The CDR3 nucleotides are TGCGCCAGCAGCGGGGGGGAGACAGGACATACACCGGGAGCTTTCTTT. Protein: CASSGGETGHTPGAFF.

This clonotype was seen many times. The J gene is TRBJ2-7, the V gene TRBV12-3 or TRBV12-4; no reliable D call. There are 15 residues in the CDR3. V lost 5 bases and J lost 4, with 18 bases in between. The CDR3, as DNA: TGTGCCAGCAGTCCGACTGGGAACCCCCTTTACGAGCAGTACTTC. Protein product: CASSPTGNPLYEQYF.

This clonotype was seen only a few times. The CDR3 bases are TGCAGTGCTAGGCGGGACGGCCTGAACACTGAAGCTTTCTTT. Its protein product is CSARRDGLNTEAFF. The gene calls are TRBV20-1 and TRBJ1-1, with a weak D call TRBD1 (5 bases). Germline CDR1 reads DFQATT; CDR2 reads SNEGSKA (reference sequence). The ends were cut back, 3 bases at V and 0 bases at J, with 11 bases in the middle. The CDR3 is 14 residues long.

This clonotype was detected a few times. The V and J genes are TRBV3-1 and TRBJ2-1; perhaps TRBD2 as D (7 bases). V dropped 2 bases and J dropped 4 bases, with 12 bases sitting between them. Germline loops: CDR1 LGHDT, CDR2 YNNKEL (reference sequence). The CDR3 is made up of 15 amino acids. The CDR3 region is CASSQPGEGYNEQFF. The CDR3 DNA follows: TGTGCCAGCAGCCAACCAGGGGAGGGGTACAATGAGCAGTTCTTC.

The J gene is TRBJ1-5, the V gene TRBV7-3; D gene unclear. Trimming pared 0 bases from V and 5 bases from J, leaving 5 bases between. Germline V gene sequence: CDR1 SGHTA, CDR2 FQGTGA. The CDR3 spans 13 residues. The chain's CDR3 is CASSLTIYQPQHF. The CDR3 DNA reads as TGTGCCAGCAGCTTAACAATATATCAGCCCCAGCATTTT.

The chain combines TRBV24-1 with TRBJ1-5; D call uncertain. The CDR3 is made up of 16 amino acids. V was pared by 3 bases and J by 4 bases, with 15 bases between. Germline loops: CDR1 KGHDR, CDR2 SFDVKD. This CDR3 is CATSDTSAVGNQPQHF. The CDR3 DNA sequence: TGTGCCACCAGTGATACATCGGCCGTGGGAAATCAGCCCCAGCATTTT.

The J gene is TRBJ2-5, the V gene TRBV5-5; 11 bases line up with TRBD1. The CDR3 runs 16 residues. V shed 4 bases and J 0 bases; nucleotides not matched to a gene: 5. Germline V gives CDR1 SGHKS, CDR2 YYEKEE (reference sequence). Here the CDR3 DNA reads TGTGCCAGCAGCCGAGGACAGGGGGCGTACCAAGAGACCCAGTACTTC. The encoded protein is CASSRGQGAYQETQYF.

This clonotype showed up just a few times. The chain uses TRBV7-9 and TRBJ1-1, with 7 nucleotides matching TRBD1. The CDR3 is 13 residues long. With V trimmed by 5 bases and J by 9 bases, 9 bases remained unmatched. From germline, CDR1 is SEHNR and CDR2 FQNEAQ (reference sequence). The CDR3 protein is CASSRRAGGQAFF. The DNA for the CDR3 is TGTGCCAGCAGCCGTCGGGCAGGGGGTCAAGCTTTCTTT.

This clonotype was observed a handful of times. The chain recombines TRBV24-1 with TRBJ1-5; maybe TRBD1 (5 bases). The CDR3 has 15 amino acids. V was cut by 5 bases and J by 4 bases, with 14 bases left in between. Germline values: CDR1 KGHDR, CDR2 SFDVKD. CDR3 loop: CATSAPGPNNQPQHF. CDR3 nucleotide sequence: TGTGCCACCAGTGCCCCAGGGCCGAATAATCAGCCCCAGCATTTT.

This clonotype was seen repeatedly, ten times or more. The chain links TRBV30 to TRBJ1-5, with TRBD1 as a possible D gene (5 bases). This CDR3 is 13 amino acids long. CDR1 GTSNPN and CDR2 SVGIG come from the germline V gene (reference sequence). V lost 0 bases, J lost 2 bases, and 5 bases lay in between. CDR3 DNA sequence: TGTGCCTGGAGTGTACAGGGCAATCAGCCCCAGCATTTT. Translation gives CAWSVQGNQPQHF.

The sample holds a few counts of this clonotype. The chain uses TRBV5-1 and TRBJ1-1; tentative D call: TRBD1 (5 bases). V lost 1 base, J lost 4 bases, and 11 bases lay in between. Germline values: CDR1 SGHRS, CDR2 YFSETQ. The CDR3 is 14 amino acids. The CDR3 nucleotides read TGCGCCAGCAGCTTGACCACAGGTTTCACTGAAGCTTTCTTT. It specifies CASSLTTGFTEAFF.

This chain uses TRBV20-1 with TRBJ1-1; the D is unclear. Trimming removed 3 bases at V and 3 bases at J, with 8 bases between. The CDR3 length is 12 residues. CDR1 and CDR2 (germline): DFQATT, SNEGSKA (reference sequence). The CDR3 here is CSASGGYTEAFF. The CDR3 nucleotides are TGCAGTGCTAGTGGCGGATACACTGAAGCTTTCTTT.

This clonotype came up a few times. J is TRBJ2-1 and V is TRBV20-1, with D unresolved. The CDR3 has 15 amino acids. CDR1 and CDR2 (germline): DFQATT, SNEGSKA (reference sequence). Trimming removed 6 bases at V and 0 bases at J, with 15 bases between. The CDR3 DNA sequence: TGCAGTGCCAAGCGACCAAAGAACTCCTACAATGAGCAGTTCTTC. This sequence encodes CSAKRPKNSYNEQFF.

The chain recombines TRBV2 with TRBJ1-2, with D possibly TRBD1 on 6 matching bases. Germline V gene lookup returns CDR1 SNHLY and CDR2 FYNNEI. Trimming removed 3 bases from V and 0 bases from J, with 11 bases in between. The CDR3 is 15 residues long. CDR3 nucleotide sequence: TGTGCCAGCAGTGATTGGACAGAAGCTAACTATGGCTACACCTTC. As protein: CASSDWTEANYGYTF.

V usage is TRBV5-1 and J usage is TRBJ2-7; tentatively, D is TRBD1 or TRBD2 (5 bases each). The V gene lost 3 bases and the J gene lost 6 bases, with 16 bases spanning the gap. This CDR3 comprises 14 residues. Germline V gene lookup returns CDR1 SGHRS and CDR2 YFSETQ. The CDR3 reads CASSSGTEFGEQYF. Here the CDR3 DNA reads TGCGCCAGCAGCTCCGGGACGGAGTTTGGCGAGCAGTACTTC. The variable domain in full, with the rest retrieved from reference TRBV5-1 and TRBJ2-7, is KAGVTQTPRYLIKTRGQQVTLSCSPISGHRSVSWYQQTPGQGLQFLFEYFSETQRNKGNFPGRFSGRQFSNSRSEMNVSTLELGDSALYLCASSSGTEFGEQYFGPGTRLTVT.

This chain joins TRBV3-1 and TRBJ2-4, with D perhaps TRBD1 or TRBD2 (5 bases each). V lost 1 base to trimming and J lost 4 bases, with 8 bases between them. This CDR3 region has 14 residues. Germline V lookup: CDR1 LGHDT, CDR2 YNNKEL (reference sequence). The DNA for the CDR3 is TGTGCCAGCAGCCAAGCCGGGGCAAAAAACATTCAGTACTTC. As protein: CASSQAGAKNIQYF. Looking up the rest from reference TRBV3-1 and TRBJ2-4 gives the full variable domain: DTAVSQTPKYLVTQMGNDKSIKCEQNLGHDTMYWYKQDSKKFLKIMFSYNNKELIINETVPNRFSPKSPDKAHLNLHINSLELGDSAVYFCASSQAGAKNIQYFGAGTRLSVL.

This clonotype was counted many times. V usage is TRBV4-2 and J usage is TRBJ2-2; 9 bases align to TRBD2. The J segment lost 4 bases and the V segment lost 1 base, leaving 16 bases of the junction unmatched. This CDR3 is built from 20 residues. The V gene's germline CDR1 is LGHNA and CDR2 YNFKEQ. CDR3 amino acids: CASSQVAGPSGEISTGELFF. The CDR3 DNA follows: TGTGCCAGCAGCCAAGTCGCCGGGCCTAGCGGGGAGATAAGCACCGGGGAGCTGTTTTTT.

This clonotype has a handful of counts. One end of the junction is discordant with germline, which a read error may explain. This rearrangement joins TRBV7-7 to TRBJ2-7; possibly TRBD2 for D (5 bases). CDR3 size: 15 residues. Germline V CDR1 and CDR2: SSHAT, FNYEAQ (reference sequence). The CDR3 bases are TGTGCTAGCAGCTCGAACGAGGGAGCAACCTACGAGCAGTACTTC. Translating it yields CASSSNEGATYEQYF.

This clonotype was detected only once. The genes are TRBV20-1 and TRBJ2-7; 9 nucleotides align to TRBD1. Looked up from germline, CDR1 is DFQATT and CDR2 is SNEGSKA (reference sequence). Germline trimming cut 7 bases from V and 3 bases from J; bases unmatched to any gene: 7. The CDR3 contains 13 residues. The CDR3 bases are TGCAGTGGACGGACAGGGGATAACTACGAGCAGTACTTC. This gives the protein CSGRTGDNYEQYF.

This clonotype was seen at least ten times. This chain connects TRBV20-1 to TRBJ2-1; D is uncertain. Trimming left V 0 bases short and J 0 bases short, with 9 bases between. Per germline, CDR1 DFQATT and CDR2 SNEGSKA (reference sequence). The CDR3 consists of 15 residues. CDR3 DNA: TGCAGTGCTAGAGAGGGGTATTCCTCCTACAATGAGCAGTTCTTC. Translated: CSAREGYSSYNEQFF.